This entry lists 24 T cell receptor beta chains sequenced from one sample in a study of tumor-infiltrating lymphocytes in primary liver carcinoma. Priming with a constant-region primer yielded TCR beta cDNA from 400 to 500 ng total RNA. Three nested multiplex PCR rounds, a slightly modified ARM-PCR method, built the TCR beta libraries. The opening two PCR rounds, around 9 cycles each, paired TRBV1-TRBV30 forward primers with a C-beta reverse primer. TCRdb re-called the multiplex PCR reads through MiXCR, storing one row per CDR3 protein. The sample includes almost 55,000 distinct CDR3 sequences, over 70% seen only once; the top ten take approximately 25%. Co-extraction of RNA and DNA was performed on roughly 20-33 mg of unsorted bulk tissue. The source material was liver tumor tissue from sampling region 2. Subset given: tumor region T2, inferior pole. The receptors stem from a man between 35 and 55 years old with primary liver carcinoma and hepatitis B virus infection.

Worth noting for this clonotype: An end of the junction differs from the germline gene, which may be a read error. The gene calls are TRBV10-1 and TRBJ2-1, with a possible D match to TRBD1 (5 bases). Germline-derived CDR1 and CDR2 are WNHNN and SYGVQD (reference sequence). The CDR3 runs to 14 residues. CDR3 residues: CASRDRSSYNEQFF. The CDR3 DNA reads TGTGCCAGTCGCGACAGAAGCTCCTACAATGAGCAGTTCTTC.

Many counts were recorded for this clonotype. The chain employs TRBV12-3 or TRBV12-4 and TRBJ2-1; 7 nucleotides line up with TRBD2. This CDR3 region has 14 residues. V shed 4 bases, J shed 3 bases, and the junction held 3 bases outside the gene matches. CDR3 sequence reads: CASSWVAGYNEQFF. The CDR3 DNA follows: TGTGCCAGCAGTTGGGTAGCGGGCTACAATGAGCAGTTCTTC.

This clonotype came up many times. The chain carries TRBV4-1 and TRBJ2-1; the match to TRBD2 covers 10 bases. J lost 3 bases, V lost 1 base, and 6 bases had no gene match. The germline CDR1 and CDR2 sequences are MGHRA and YSYEKL. This CDR3 region has 17 residues. CDR3 coding DNA: TGCGCCAGCAGCCAAGGGCCCACTAGCGGGGACTACAATGAGCAGTTCTTC. Translation: CASSQGPTSGDYNEQFF.

In this sample, this clonotype is large. V usage is TRBV11-2 and J usage is TRBJ2-3; TRBD2 aligns across 10 bases. The CDR3 length is 16 residues. Unmatched junction bases numbered 3, after V lost 0 bases and J lost 3 bases. The germline CDR1 and CDR2 sequences are SGHAT and FQNNGV. The CDR3 loop reads CASSLEGLAWTDTQYF. The DNA of the CDR3 is TGTGCCAGCAGCTTAGAGGGACTAGCGTGGACAGATACGCAGTATTTT.

This clonotype came up a few times. The chain is built from TRBV6-6 and TRBJ1-3; D remains unclear. V dropped 10 bases and J dropped 0 bases, with 16 bases sitting between them. This CDR3 is 15 amino acids long. Germline CDR1 reads MNHNY; CDR2 reads SVGAGI (reference sequence). The CDR3 here is CANTLGYYSGNTIYF. The DNA of the CDR3 is TGTGCCAACACCCTGGGGTATTACTCTGGAAACACCATATATTTT.

This clonotype was seen ten or more times. The chain carries TRBV5-1 and TRBJ2-1; no reliable D call. The CDR3 sequence is 11 residues long. Germline V gene data show CDR1 as SGHRS and CDR2 as YFSETQ. Trimming removed 2 bases at V and 7 bases at J, with 4 bases between. The chain's CDR3 is CASSFENEQFF. CDR3 sequence (DNA): TGCGCCAGCAGCTTTGAAAATGAGCAGTTCTTC.

Notes on this clonotype: Its ends do not fully match the called genes, so a read error is possible. This CDR3 reads CAVSELDRGRRTRYF. CDR3 nucleotide sequence: TGTGCCGTCAGTGAGCTGGACAGGGGGCGTCGGACCCGGTACTTC. The rearrangement joins TRBV10-3 to TRBJ2-5, with 11 bases that match TRBD1. This CDR3 region has 15 residues. Germline lookup yields CDR1 ENHRY and CDR2 SYGVKD.

Concerning this clonotype: Mismatch with germline at one junction end may stem from a read error. V gene TRBV2 combines with J gene TRBJ2-7; 10 bases match TRBD2. Germline lookup yields CDR1 SNHLY and CDR2 FYNNEI. The CDR3 runs 15 residues. This CDR3 reads CASNRGGLAPYEQYF. For the CDR3, the DNA is TGTGCCAGCAATCGAGGGGGACTAGCGCCCTACGAGCAATACTTC.

This clonotype was seen many times. This rearrangement joins TRBV20-1 to TRBJ1-3; TRBD1 agrees at 8 bases. CDR1 is DFQATT, CDR2 SNEGSKA, per germline (reference sequence). This CDR3 spans 17 amino acids. The V and J ends lost 0 bases and 3 bases, in that order; junction bases with no gene match: 10. The CDR3 reads CSARDSTGGLGGNTIYF. In nucleotides, the CDR3 is TGCAGTGCTAGAGATTCCACAGGGGGATTAGGTGGAAACACCATATATTTT.

Comments on this clonotype: A much more abundant neighbour one base away suggests this may be a read error. The rearrangement uses TRBV7-9 and TRBJ2-5; 7 positions agree with TRBD1. The CDR3 extends over 15 amino acids. V shed 3 bases, J shed 5 bases, and the junction held 9 bases outside the gene matches. In germline, CDR1 is SEHNR, CDR2 FQNEAQ (reference sequence). CDR3 in DNA: TGTGCCAGCAGCTTCACGGGACAGCAAACGGAGACCCAGTACTTC. This encodes CASSFTGQQTETQYF.

Worth noting for this clonotype: An end of the junction does not agree with germline; a read error may underlie this. The V gene is TRBV11-2, the J gene TRBJ2-2; 10 bases are shared with TRBD2. The CDR3 spans 17 residues. Germline CDR1 SGHAT, CDR2 FQNNGV. The chain's CDR3 is CVSSGGLAEWNTGELFF. The CDR3, as DNA: TGTGTCAGCAGCGGAGGACTAGCGGAGTGGAACACCGGGGAGCTGTTCTTT.

Remarks on this clonotype: An end of the junction differs from the germline gene, which may be a read error. This rearrangement joins TRBV2 to TRBJ2-2; TRBD1 might be the D (5 bases). Germline CDR1 is SNHLY and CDR2 is FYNNEI. This CDR3 spans 15 amino acids. The CDR3 DNA reads TGTGCCAGCAGTTACGGCAGGGTTAACACCCGGGAGCTGTTTTTT. It specifies CASSYGRVNTRELFF.

The rearrangement links TRBV28 to TRBJ2-1, with D possibly matching TRBD2 (6 bases). This CDR3 spans 15 amino acids. V dropped 7 bases and J dropped 3 bases, with 16 bases sitting between them. From germline, CDR1 is MDHEN and CDR2 SYDVKM. The CDR3 loop is CASNIRLVSYNEQFF. The DNA of the CDR3 is TGTGCCAGCAACATACGACTAGTGAGCTACAATGAGCAGTTCTTC.

With respect to this clonotype: At one of its ends the junction is not consistent with the germline gene, which may arise from a read error. The chain combines TRBV6-5 with TRBJ2-2; D gene uncertain. This CDR3 region has 15 residues. CDR1 and CDR2 (germline): MNHEY, SVGAGI. The CDR3 is CVSSYKPRWAGELFF. The CDR3 bases are TGTGTCAGCAGTTACAAACCCCGGTGGGCCGGGGAGCTGTTTTTT.

There are a few counts of this clonotype. The junction does not match germline at one end; this may be a read error. The rearrangement joins TRBV10-1 to TRBJ2-1; a weak D match, TRBD2 (6 bases). CDR1 is WNHNN, CDR2 SYGVQD, per germline (reference sequence). The CDR3 is made up of 15 amino acids. In DNA, the CDR3 is TGCACCAGCAGTGGGAGGCGGGGTTCCTACAATGAGCAGTTCTTC. Protein sequence: CTSSGRRGSYNEQFF.

About this clonotype: One end of the junction is discordant with germline, which a read error may explain. The V call is TRBV4-2, the J call TRBJ2-7; TRBD2 matches at 13 bases. This CDR3 has 16 residues. Germline V lookup: CDR1 LGHNA, CDR2 YNFKEQ. For the CDR3, the DNA is TGTGCCAGCAGCAAACTAGCGGGAGGGTCCTCCTACGAGCGGTACTTC. Translating it yields CASSKLAGGSSYERYF.

Points on this clonotype: Sequence at one end of the junction differs from germline and may be a read error. The gene calls are TRBV30 and TRBJ1-5, with 8 positions matching TRBD1. This CDR3 is built from 15 residues. Per the germline V gene, CDR1 is GTSNPN and CDR2 is SVGIG (reference sequence). The CDR3 DNA reads as TGTGCCTGGAGTGCTGACAGGGGAGGCAATCAGCCCCAGCTTTTT. Translating gives CAWSADRGGNQPQLF. The full variable domain, rest sourced from reference TRBV30 and TRBJ1-5, is SQTIHQWPATLVQPVGSPLSLECTVEGTSNPNLYWYRQAAGRGLQLLFYSVGIGQISSEVPQNLSASRPQDRQFILSSKKLLLSDSGFYLCAWSADRGGNQPQLFGDGTRLSIL.

This chain links TRBV7-2 with TRBJ2-1; weak D call: TRBD2 (5 bases). The CDR3 runs 13 residues. Germline CDR1 is SGHTA and CDR2 is FQGNSA. Between the trimmed V and J ends, which lost 5 bases and 7 bases, there was a span of 12 bases. The CDR3 sequence is CASSHTRENEQFF. For the CDR3, the DNA is TGTGCCAGCAGCCATACTCGGGAAAATGAGCAGTTCTTC.

As to this clonotype: One junction end does not reproduce the germline sequence, and a read error may be involved. This chain joins TRBV6-6 and TRBJ2-7; weak D call: TRBD1 (7 bases). Per the germline V gene, CDR1 is MNHNY and CDR2 is SVGAGI (reference sequence). The CDR3 contains 14 residues. The chain's CDR3 is CAVGGQQYSYEQNF. The CDR3 coding sequence is TGTGCCGTCGGGGGACAGCAGTATTCCTACGAGCAGAACTTC.

This clonotype was detected once. Germline is not matched at one junction end, which may reflect a read error. This chain joins TRBV10-3 and TRBJ2-5, with D maybe TRBD1 (5 bases). The CDR3 is 18 residues long. The germline V gene encodes CDR1 ENHRY and CDR2 SYGVKD. The CDR3 DNA follows: TGTGCCACCAGTGAGTCGGACGACAGAGACGGCGAGAAGGGGACCCAGTACTTC. This codes for CATSESDDRDGEKGTQYF.

As for this clonotype: A read error may produce the germline difference seen at one junction end. The chain has TRBV11-2 and TRBJ2-1; D perhaps matches TRBD2 (6 bases). Germline lookup yields CDR1 SGHAT and CDR2 FQNNGV. The CDR3 extends over 14 amino acids. CDR3 protein: CDSNSAGPGKEQLF. CDR3 in DNA: TGTGACAGCAATTCAGCGGGCCCTGGGAAAGAGCAGCTCTTC. Based on the CDR3 plus reference TRBV11-2 and TRBJ2-1, the full variable domain is EAGVAQSPRYKIIEKRQSVAFWCNPISGHATLYWYQQILGQGPKLLIQFQNNGVVDDSQLPKDRFSAERLKGVDSTLKIQPAKLEDSAVYLCDSNSAGPGKEQLFGPGTRLTVL.

Comments on this clonotype: The conserved closing phenylalanine or tryptophan is absent in this CDR3, likely reflecting a read error. The chain joins TRBV2 to TRBJ2-2; no clear D gene. This CDR3 is built from 13 residues. CDR1 and CDR2 (germline): SNHLY, FYNNEI. V was trimmed by 4 bases and J by 4 bases, leaving 7 bases between them. CDR3 bases: TGTGCCAGCAGTGGCCAACCCACCGGGGAGCTGTTTGTT. Its protein is CASSGQPTGELFV.

In regard to this clonotype: Its ends do not fully match the called genes, so a read error is possible. The chain links TRBV6-5 to TRBJ2-7, with TRBD1 as a possible D gene (6 bases). The CDR3 contains 17 residues. Germline CDR1 and CDR2: MNHEY and SVGAGI. In DNA, the CDR3 is TGTGTCAGCAATTGCCGGGACATCGGTAGGCGAGGGAACGAGCAGTACTTC. Protein product: CVSNCRDIGRRGNEQYF.

A note on this clonotype: Without the conserved terminal phenylalanine or tryptophan, this CDR3 likely stems from a read error. The chain employs TRBV11-2 and TRBJ2-5, with D maybe TRBD2 (6 bases). Germline CDR1 reads SGHAT; CDR2 reads FQNNGV. The CDR3 has 16 residues. Deletions cut 1 base from V and 5 bases from J, with 17 bases between. The CDR3 DNA reads as TGTGCCAGCAGCTTAGGGAGTAGCGGTCCGGGGGAGACCCAGTACCTA. It specifies CASSLGSSGPGETQYL.